What follows is one T cell receptor (beta chain) and its context. Its target is unknown. The CDR3 length is 15 residues. Losses at the gene ends were 5 bases for V and 3 bases for J; bases not matched to a gene: 4. Germline loops: CDR1 MRHNA, CDR2 SNTAGT. The data are from a study of T cell responses to AZD1222 COVID-19 vaccine. Study-wide context: Doses given second, at about 4 or about 12 weeks, were pooled. General study points: White British donors predominated, females outnumbered males, and clonal diversity was possibly underestimated. Only a handful of AZD1222 recipients were seropositive at baseline. Regions 160-218 and 743-854 dominated among vaccine-associated CD4 TCRs spanning spike.

Assay used: immunoSEQ multiplex PCR; TCRdb lists only in-frame clones, some missing. The table shows some 120,000 clones, with roughly nine tenths occurring only once. Source: peripheral blood, taken on day 0 of AZD1222 vaccination. This clonotype was obtained from an adult in good health. The chain employs TRBV6-4 and TRBJ2-1, with 10 positions matching TRBD2. Here the CDR3 DNA reads TGTGCCAGCAGTCCACTAGCGGGGAGCTACAATGAGCAGTTCTTC. Residues: CASSPLAGSYNEQFF.